A selection of T cell receptor beta chains follows, all from one sample in a study of OX40 agonist ivuxolimab in advanced cancers. Data came from immunoSEQ multiplex PCR; TCRdb stores just in-frame clones and leaves some out. The table has 70,000 to 85,000 clones, approximately 81% seen once. The input for sequencing was CD4+ or CD8+ T cells sorted from blood, taken in a trial of the OX40 agonist ivuxolimab. The receptors were gathered from an adult with an advanced solid tumor such as melanoma, head and neck, liver or kidney cancer. CDR3s include the opening cysteine and the closing phenylalanine or tryptophan. A D gene is named only where the DNA matches it firmly. Expanded clones get a size class; other rows say once, few or many, or leave the size out.

cdr3_length d_call clone_size j_call v_call cdr3_aa cdr3_nt
13 NA NA TRBJ1-2 TRBV4-1 CASSQPVSRVYTF TGCGCCAGCAGCCAACCTGTATCACGGGTCTACACCTTC
17 TRBD2 once TRBJ2-2 TRBV5-4 CASSSGLAGGNTGELFF TGTGCCAGCAGCTCGGGACTAGCGGGAGGGAACACCGGGGAGCTGTTTTTT
15 NA few TRBJ1-5 TRBV28 CASRSRTASNQPQHF TGTGCCAGCAGGTCCCGGACAGCGAGCAATCAGCCCCAGCATTTT
13 NA NA TRBJ1-6 TRBV10-3 CASTGSYNSPLHF TGTGCCTCAACGGGGTCTTATAATTCACCCCTCCACTTT
13 NA NA TRBJ1-1 TRBV5-4 CASSLTGNTEAFF TGTGCCAGCAGCTTGACAGGGAACACTGAAGCTTTCTTT
20 TRBD1 NA TRBJ2-7 TRBV9 CASSTYDDDRGLNLAYEQYF TGTGCCAGCAGCACCTACGACGACGACAGGGGGCTGAACCTTGCCTACGAGCAGTACTTC
16 NA NA TRBJ2-3 TRBV7-2 CASSLAGAVSTDTQYF TGTGCCAGCAGCTTAGCGGGGGCAGTTAGCACAGATACGCAGTATTTT
16 TRBD1 NA TRBJ1-4 TRBV6-6 CASRTTPGTGVEKLFF TGTGCCAGCAGAACGACCCCCGGGACAGGGGTAGAAAAACTGTTTTTT
14 NA NA TRBJ1-2 TRBV5-5 CASSTSETNYGYTF TGTGCCAGCAGCACCTCTGAAACCAACTATGGCTACACCTTC
13 NA NA TRBJ1-4 TRBV11-2 CASSRTGNEKLFF TGTGCCAGCAGCCGGACGGGTAATGAAAAACTGTTTTTT
15 TRBD2 few TRBJ2-1 TRBV7-2 CASSFRRESYNEQFF TGTGCCAGCAGCTTTAGGCGGGAGTCCTACAATGAGCAGTTCTTC
15 NA NA TRBJ2-2 TRBV6-4 CASLGHRENTGELFF TGTGCCAGCCTTGGGCACAGGGAGAACACCGGGGAGCTGTTTTTT
15 NA NA TRBJ2-3 TRBV7-8 CASSLGGRLADTQYF TGTGCCAGCAGCTTAGGGGGACGCCTTGCAGATACGCAGTATTTT
15 NA NA TRBJ1-1 TRBV11-2 CASSFRAAVNTEAFF TGTGCCAGCAGCTTCAGGGCGGCGGTGAACACTGAAGCTTTCTTT
17 TRBD2 NA TRBJ2-5 TRBV5-1 CASSLSPGGGGQETQYF TGCGCCAGCAGCTTGAGCCCCGGCGGGGGGGGCCAAGAGACCCAGTACTTC
17 NA NA TRBJ2-1 TRBV25-1 CASSEYLSTYSYNEQFF TGTGCCAGCAGTGAATATCTGTCGACGTACTCCTACAATGAGCAGTTCTTC
14 TRBD2 NA TRBJ2-5 TRBV19 CASSRLAAKETQYF TGTGCCAGTAGTCGACTAGCGGCCAAAGAGACCCAGTACTTC
15 NA NA TRBJ1-5 TRBV28 CASSFPTGNNQPQHF TGTGCCAGCAGTTTTCCCACAGGGAACAATCAGCCCCAGCATTTT
16 NA NA TRBJ2-1 TRBV9 CASSVGEGVGLNEQFF TGTGCCAGCAGCGTAGGAGAGGGGGTCGGGCTCAATGAGCAGTTCTTC
13 NA NA TRBJ1-1 TRBV15 CATSSLENTEAFF TGTGCCACCTCCAGCCTGGAGAACACTGAAGCTTTCTTT
15 NA once TRBJ2-1 TRBV7-3 CASSLDGSLGNEQFF TGTGCCAGCAGCTTAGACGGTAGTCTGGGGAATGAGCAGTTCTTC
15 NA once TRBJ2-7 TRBV18 CASSPQGSGLYEQYF TGTGCCAGCTCACCACAGGGATCCGGCCTCTACGAGCAGTACTTC
12 NA few TRBJ2-7 TRBV5-4 CASSLRGGAWYF TGTGCCAGCAGCTTAAGGGGGGGCGCTTGGTACTTC
12 NA NA TRBJ2-5 TRBV6-5 CATRGGRETQYF TGTGCCACCAGGGGGGGCCGGGAGACCCAGTACTTC
16 TRBD2 NA TRBJ2-7 TRBV10-1 CASSPESGLGGDEQYF TGCGCCAGCAGTCCCGAGTCCGGACTAGGCGGCGACGAGCAGTACTTC
13 NA NA TRBJ1-2 TRBV9 CASTASPAYGYTF TGTGCCAGCACGGCGTCTCCTGCCTATGGCTACACCTTC
18 TRBD2 NA TRBJ2-3 TRBV5-4 CASRPGTSGGVPTDTQYF TGTGCCAGCAGACCCGGGACTAGCGGGGGGGTACCCACAGATACGCAGTATTTT
14 NA NA TRBJ2-5 TRBV5-1 CASSLGSYQETQYF TGCGCCAGCAGCTTGGGCAGTTACCAAGAGACCCAGTACTTC
13 NA NA TRBJ2-7 TRBV6-5 CASSSGQSYEQYF TGTGCCAGCAGTTCAGGACAATCCTACGAGCAGTACTTC
12 NA NA TRBJ2-7 TRBV5-6 CASSSTIYEQYF TGTGCCAGCAGCTCAACGATCTACGAGCAGTACTTC
15 NA few TRBJ1-5 TRBV4-1 CASSSQEYSNQPQHF TGCGCCAGCAGTAGTCAGGAGTATAGCAATCAGCCCCAGCATTTT
18 TRBD2 NA TRBJ2-3 TRBV4-2 CASSQRLAGGSSTDTQYF TGTGCCAGCAGCCAAAGACTAGCGGGGGGCTCCTCCACAGATACGCAGTATTTT
16 TRBD1 once TRBJ2-3 TRBV19 CASTGRGPGVTDTQYF TGTGCCAGTACCGGCAGGGGGCCCGGAGTGACAGATACGCAGTATTTT
12 NA NA TRBJ1-1 TRBV5-4 CASSLVDRQAFF TGTGCCAGCAGCTTGGTTGACAGGCAAGCTTTCTTT
17 TRBD1 NA TRBJ2-5 TRBV5-1 CASSKRDRVWSQETQYF TGCGCCAGCAGCAAGCGGGACAGGGTCTGGAGCCAAGAGACCCAGTACTTC
13 NA once TRBJ2-1 TRBV4-1 CASSQVWDNEQFF TGCGCCAGCAGCCAAGTCTGGGACAATGAGCAGTTCTTC
16 TRBD2 NA TRBJ2-1 TRBV5-1 CASSLQGLAGYNEQFF TGCGCCAGCAGCTTACAGGGACTAGCGGGTTACAATGAGCAGTTCTTC
14 NA NA TRBJ1-1 TRBV27 CASSLMGRRTEAFF TGTGCCAGCAGTTTAATGGGAAGACGCACTGAAGCTTTCTTT
16 TRBD1 NA TRBJ1-2 TRBV9 CASSGALGQGGYGYTF TGTGCCAGCAGCGGGGCCCTGGGACAGGGGGGCTATGGCTACACCTTC
13 NA NA TRBJ2-7 TRBV6-6 CASSSPVSYEQYF TGTGCCAGCAGTTCCCCGGTCTCCTACGAGCAGTACTTC
12 NA once TRBJ2-1 TRBV25-1 CASSEQGYEQFF TGTGCCAGCAGTGAACAAGGGTATGAGCAGTTCTTC
12 NA NA TRBJ1-2 TRBV6-5 CASSPRMHGYTF TGTGCCAGCAGTCCCCGCATGCATGGCTACACCTTC
16 TRBD2 NA TRBJ2-1 TRBV9 CASSAQGLAGIGEQFF TGTGCCAGCAGCGCCCAAGGACTAGCGGGTATCGGTGAGCAGTTCTTC
14 TRBD1 NA TRBJ1-4 TRBV18 CASSLGQGSEKLFF TGTGCCAGCTCCCTTGGACAGGGAAGTGAAAAACTGTTTTTT
15 NA NA TRBJ2-6 TRBV9 CASSVAGSGANVLTF TGTGCCAGCAGCGTAGCGGGCTCTGGGGCCAACGTCCTGACTTTC
14 NA NA TRBJ1-4 TRBV28 CASKGAATNEKLFF TGTGCCAGCAAAGGGGCAGCAACTAATGAAAAACTGTTTTTT
15 TRBD2 NA TRBJ2-7 TRBV5-4 CASSLGLAGAGEQYF TGTGCCAGCAGCTTGGGACTAGCCGGGGCCGGCGAGCAGTACTTC
15 TRBD1 NA TRBJ2-5 TRBV6-6 CASSAPDRGKETQYF TGTGCCAGCAGTGCCCCGGACAGGGGAAAAGAGACCCAGTACTTC
15 NA NA TRBJ1-4 TRBV7-9 CASSLGGQRNEKLFF TGTGCCAGCAGCTTAGGAGGACAGCGTAATGAAAAACTGTTTTTT
14 TRBD2 NA TRBJ2-3 TRBV11-2 CASSPGGTTDTQYF TGTGCCAGCAGCCCCGGGGGGACCACAGATACGCAGTATTTT
18 TRBD2 few TRBJ2-5 TRBV7-9 CASSLGTTSGSSEETQYF TGTGCCAGCAGCTTGGGTACGACTAGCGGGAGTTCGGAAGAGACCCAGTACTTC
15 NA NA TRBJ1-6 TRBV4-2 CASSQGVGPNSPLHF TGTGCCAGCAGCCAAGGGGTGGGCCCGAATTCACCCCTCCACTTT
13 NA NA TRBJ2-3 TRBV19 CASSIQHTDTQYF TGTGCCAGTAGTATACAGCACACAGATACGCAGTATTTT
14 NA NA TRBJ2-6 TRBV9 CASSPFSGANVLTF TGTGCCAGCTCACCGTTCTCTGGGGCCAACGTCCTGACTTTC